This is a list of T cell receptor beta chains from one sample in a study of blood T cell repertoires in COVID-19. Produced via immunoSEQ multiplex PCR; TCRdb's table is partial and in-frame only. The profile shows approximately 120,000 clones, around 76% of them singletons. What was sequenced was peripheral blood. The receptors were sampled from a man at least 80 years old with COVID-19, enrolled during active disease. Both conserved end residues are part of each CDR3. A D gene is named only where the DNA matches it firmly. Clone size appears in some rows only: once, few, many, or a class for an expanded clone.

J: TRBJ1-1; V: TRBV6-6; size: .; length: 14; D: .; DNA: TGTGCCAGCAGTTACGGGGGGGGGAACACTGAAGCTTTCTTT; CDR3: CASSYGGGNTEAFF
J: TRBJ1-6; V: TRBV4-1; size: .; length: 17; D: TRBD1; DNA: TGCGCCAGCAGCAAAGATACGAACAGGGGGCGAGATTCACCCCTCCACTTT; CDR3: CASSKDTNRGRDSPLHF
J: TRBJ1-5; V: TRBV13; size: .; length: 15; D: TRBD1; DNA: TGTGCCAGCAGCGACAGGGACCATAGCAATCAGCCCCAGCATTTT; CDR3: CASSDRDHSNQPQHF
J: TRBJ2-7; V: TRBV5-1; size: .; length: 14; D: .; DNA: TGCGCCAGCAGCTTGCTCCCGGGATCCTACGAGCAGTACTTC; CDR3: CASSLLPGSYEQYF
J: TRBJ2-7; V: TRBV6-6; size: .; length: 14; D: .; DNA: TGTGCCAGCAGTTACTCACAGGGTCCCTACGAGCAGTACTTC; CDR3: CASSYSQGPYEQYF
J: TRBJ1-2; V: TRBV19; size: .; length: 15; D: .; DNA: TGTGCCAGTAGTACCCAGGGCCGGGCTGGCTATGGCTACACCTTC; CDR3: CASSTQGRAGYGYTF
J: TRBJ1-5; V: TRBV4-1; size: .; length: 15; D: .; DNA: TGCGCCAGCAGCCAAGAAACGGGTAACAATCAGCCCCAGCATTTT; CDR3: CASSQETGNNQPQHF
J: TRBJ2-7; V: TRBV19; size: .; length: 15; D: TRBD1; DNA: TGTGCCAGTAGTACCTCCGGGACAGGACCCTACGAGCAGTACTTC; CDR3: CASSTSGTGPYEQYF
J: TRBJ2-5; V: TRBV28; size: .; length: 16; D: .; DNA: TGTGCCAGCAGTTCCCCAGCGGAGATCCTAAGAGAGACCCAGTACTTC; CDR3: CASSSPAEILRETQYF
J: TRBJ1-5; V: TRBV19; size: few; length: 12; D: TRBD1; DNA: TGTGCCAGTGCGACAGGGTTCCAGCCCCAGCATTTT; CDR3: CASATGFQPQHF
J: TRBJ2-7; V: TRBV2; size: few; length: 13; D: TRBD1; DNA: TGTGCCGGTCACCGGGACAGGGCATCCCCTCAGTACTTC; CDR3: CAGHRDRASPQYF
J: TRBJ2-7; V: TRBV12-3/TRBV12-4; size: .; length: 12; D: TRBD1; DNA: TGTGCCAGCTCCTCCACAGGGGGCGTGCAGTACTTC; CDR3: CASSSTGGVQYF
J: TRBJ2-1; V: TRBV7-9; size: .; length: 17; D: TRBD2; DNA: TGTGCCAGCAGCTTCTCCGACGGGAGGCCGCTCTACAATGAGCAGTTCTTC; CDR3: CASSFSDGRPLYNEQFF
J: TRBJ1-6; V: TRBV6-1; size: .; length: 15; D: .; DNA: TGTGCCAGCAGTGAAGCGTACTCCCTAGATTCACCCCTCCACTTT; CDR3: CASSEAYSLDSPLHF
J: TRBJ1-5; V: TRBV15; size: .; length: 12; D: .; DNA: TGTGCCACCCAGGATAGCAATCAGCCCCAGCATTTT; CDR3: CATQDSNQPQHF
J: TRBJ1-1; V: TRBV6-5; size: .; length: 15; D: TRBD1; DNA: TGTGCCAGCAGTTACGGAGGACAGGGGAACACTGAAGCTTTCTTT; CDR3: CASSYGGQGNTEAFF
J: TRBJ2-5; V: TRBV2; size: .; length: 17; D: TRBD1; DNA: TGTGCCAGCAGTGAAGACGGTAGCGACAGGGGTTGGGAGACCCAGTACTTC; CDR3: CASSEDGSDRGWETQYF
J: TRBJ1-1; V: TRBV5-4; size: .; length: 13; D: .; DNA: TGTGCCAGCAGCTCTGAGGTGAACACTGAAGCTTTCTTT; CDR3: CASSSEVNTEAFF
J: TRBJ1-5; V: TRBV2; size: .; length: 14; D: TRBD1; DNA: TGTGCCAGCAGTGGAACAGGGGGAGGACAGCCCCAGCATTTT; CDR3: CASSGTGGGQPQHF
J: TRBJ1-2; V: TRBV29-1; size: .; length: 11; D: .; DNA: TGCAGCGCCCGACAAAGATTAGGCTACACCTTC; CDR3: CSARQRLGYTF
J: TRBJ1-2; V: TRBV6-5; size: few; length: 14; D: .; DNA: TGTGCCAGCAGTTTCTCCCCAGGGGTCTATGGCTACACCTTC; CDR3: CASSFSPGVYGYTF
J: TRBJ2-7; V: TRBV28; size: .; length: 14; D: .; DNA: TGTGCCAGCAGTCGCCGGACAAACAACTACGAGCAGTACTTC; CDR3: CASSRRTNNYEQYF
J: TRBJ1-1; V: TRBV5-1; size: .; length: 17; D: TRBD1; DNA: TGCGCCAGCAGCTTGGGGGGACAGACAGACTTGAACACTGAAGCTTTCTTT; CDR3: CASSLGGQTDLNTEAFF
J: TRBJ2-1; V: TRBV6-2/TRBV6-3; size: .; length: 12; D: .; DNA: TGTGCCAGCAGTTACTCCCGGAATGAGCAGTTCTTC; CDR3: CASSYSRNEQFF
J: TRBJ2-5; V: TRBV11-1; size: once; length: 16; D: TRBD2; DNA: TGTGCCAGCAGCGTAGGACTAGCGGGGGTCCAAGAGACCCAGTACTTC; CDR3: CASSVGLAGVQETQYF
J: TRBJ2-1; V: TRBV12-3/TRBV12-4; size: .; length: 11; D: .; DNA: TGTGCCAGCAGTTTGGGCGGGGAGCAGTTCTTC; CDR3: CASSLGGEQFF
J: TRBJ1-6; V: TRBV27; size: .; length: 16; D: .; DNA: TGTGCCAGCAGCGAGCCCTATAGCTCCTATAATTCACCCCTCCACTTT; CDR3: CASSEPYSSYNSPLHF
J: TRBJ2-1; V: TRBV5-1; size: .; length: 17; D: .; DNA: TGCGCCAGCACCTTAGGACAGCCGATTAGCTCCTACAATGAGCAGTTCTTC; CDR3: CASTLGQPISSYNEQFF
J: TRBJ1-2; V: TRBV9; size: .; length: 15; D: .; DNA: TGTGCCAGCAGCGTAGACCTCGACAGTAACTATGGCTACACCTTC; CDR3: CASSVDLDSNYGYTF
J: TRBJ1-5; V: TRBV6-5; size: .; length: 15; D: .; DNA: TGTGCCAGCAGCGACACAGGGTTAGGCAATCAGCCCCAGCATTTT; CDR3: CASSDTGLGNQPQHF
J: TRBJ2-1; V: TRBV7-3; size: few; length: 13; D: .; DNA: TGTGCCAGCAGCTCCACGCGCGGGAATGAGCAGTTCTTC; CDR3: CASSSTRGNEQFF
J: TRBJ2-3; V: TRBV2; size: few; length: 20; D: .; DNA: TGTGCCAGCAGTACTCCGGGACAGGGACCCGGGAGGGCAGCACCAGATACGCAGTATTTT; CDR3: CASSTPGQGPGRAAPDTQYF
J: TRBJ2-3; V: TRBV6-1; size: once; length: 15; D: TRBD2; DNA: TGTGCCAGCAGTGAGACTAGCCCCAGCACAGATACGCAGTATTTT; CDR3: CASSETSPSTDTQYF
J: TRBJ2-1; V: TRBV6-5; size: .; length: 15; D: TRBD1; DNA: TGTGCCAGCAGTCTGACAGGGGGCCTTTACAATGAGCAGTTCTTC; CDR3: CASSLTGGLYNEQFF
J: TRBJ2-3; V: TRBV5-1; size: .; length: 17; D: TRBD2; DNA: TGCGCCAGCAGCTTTTGGACTAGCGGGAGGGCCGAAGATACGCAGTATTTT; CDR3: CASSFWTSGRAEDTQYF
J: TRBJ1-5; V: TRBV7-8; size: .; length: 16; D: TRBD1; DNA: TGTGCCAGCAGCTTCCGGACAGGGAGAGGCAATCAGCCCCAGCATTTT; CDR3: CASSFRTGRGNQPQHF
J: TRBJ2-1; V: TRBV27; size: .; length: 15; D: TRBD2; DNA: TGTGCCAGCAGTTTTCCGGGAGGGCCGGAGGATGAGCAGTTCTTC; CDR3: CASSFPGGPEDEQFF
J: TRBJ1-6; V: TRBV5-8; size: .; length: 16; D: TRBD1; DNA: TGTGCCAGCAGCTCCTGGGGACAGGGCAACGATTCACCCCTCCACTTT; CDR3: CASSSWGQGNDSPLHF
J: TRBJ1-2; V: TRBV4-2; size: .; length: 16; D: TRBD1; DNA: TGTGCCAGCAGCCAAGATCTAGGACAGGGAAATCGTGGCTACACCTTC; CDR3: CASSQDLGQGNRGYTF
J: TRBJ2-1; V: TRBV7-2; size: .; length: 13; D: .; DNA: TGTGCCAGCAGCGCCCGACAGAACAATGAGCAGTTCTTC; CDR3: CASSARQNNEQFF
J: TRBJ2-1; V: TRBV2; size: few; length: 15; D: TRBD2; DNA: TGTGCCAGCTCCAGCAAGGGACTAGCGGGAAATGAGCAGTTCTTC; CDR3: CASSSKGLAGNEQFF
J: TRBJ1-5; V: TRBV10-3; size: .; length: 15; D: .; DNA: TGTGCCATCAGCCAACTACAGGGAAGCGGACAGCCCCAGCATTTT; CDR3: CAISQLQGSGQPQHF
J: TRBJ2-5; V: TRBV9; size: .; length: 15; D: .; DNA: TGTGCCAGCAGCGGAGGTCCGTCGGTCGGAGAGACCCAGTACTTC; CDR3: CASSGGPSVGETQYF
J: TRBJ1-2; V: TRBV28; size: .; length: 14; D: TRBD1; DNA: TGTGCCAGCAGTGCCGGGACAGGGGCTCCTGGCTACACCTTC; CDR3: CASSAGTGAPGYTF
J: TRBJ2-5; V: TRBV18; size: .; length: 15; D: TRBD2; DNA: TGTGCCAGCTCACCTCCCGGGACTAGGGTGGAGACCCAGTACTTC; CDR3: CASSPPGTRVETQYF
J: TRBJ1-1; V: TRBV11-2; size: .; length: 18; D: TRBD1; DNA: TGTGCCAGCAGCGACTACAGGGGCCCCATAACCGGAGGGACTGAAGCTTTCTTT; CDR3: CASSDYRGPITGGTEAFF
J: TRBJ1-1; V: TRBV7-2; size: .; length: 14; D: .; DNA: TGTGCCAGCAGCTTAGTACCAGAATACACTGAAGCTTTCTTT; CDR3: CASSLVPEYTEAFF
J: TRBJ2-1; V: TRBV9; size: .; length: 13; D: TRBD1; DNA: TGTGCCAGCAGCGAAGGGACAGGCGACAACACCTTCTTC; CDR3: CASSEGTGDNTFF
J: TRBJ1-2; V: TRBV28; size: .; length: 12; D: .; DNA: TGTGCCAGCAGTCCTCTGGAGGGAGGCTACACCTTC; CDR3: CASSPLEGGYTF
J: TRBJ2-1; V: TRBV7-2; size: once; length: 14; D: TRBD2; DNA: TGTGCCAGCAGCTTACTTGCGGGAGAGTCGGGTAAGTTCTTC; CDR3: CASSLLAGESGKFF
J: TRBJ1-6; V: TRBV9; size: .; length: 13; D: .; DNA: TGTGCCAGCAGCGCCCCAGGGATTTCACCCCTCCACTTT; CDR3: CASSAPGISPLHF
J: TRBJ2-5; V: TRBV7-9; size: few; length: 13; D: .; DNA: TGTGCCAGCAGCTTTATGGGGGCGGAGACCCAGTACTTC; CDR3: CASSFMGAETQYF
J: TRBJ1-5; V: TRBV5-1; size: .; length: 13; D: .; DNA: TGCGCCAGCAGTTATGGGGGCGCGGAGCCCCAGCATTTT; CDR3: CASSYGGAEPQHF